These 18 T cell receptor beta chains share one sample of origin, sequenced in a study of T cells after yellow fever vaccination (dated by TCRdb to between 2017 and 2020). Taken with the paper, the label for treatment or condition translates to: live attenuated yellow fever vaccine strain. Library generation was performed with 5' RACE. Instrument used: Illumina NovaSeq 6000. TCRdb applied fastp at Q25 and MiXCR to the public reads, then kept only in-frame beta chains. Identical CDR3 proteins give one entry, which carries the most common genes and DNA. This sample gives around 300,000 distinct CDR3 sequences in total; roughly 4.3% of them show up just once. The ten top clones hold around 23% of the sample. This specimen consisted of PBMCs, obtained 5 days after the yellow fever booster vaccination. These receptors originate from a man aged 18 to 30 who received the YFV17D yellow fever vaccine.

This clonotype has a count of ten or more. CDR3 in amino acids: CSAPDRASPLHF. CDR3 DNA sequence: TGCAGTGCCCCGGACAGGGCTTCACCCCTCCACTTT. The chain employs TRBV20-1 and TRBJ1-6; TRBD1 agrees at 8 bases. Germline assignment: CDR1 DFQATT and CDR2 SNEGSKA (reference sequence). The J segment lost 9 bases and the V segment lost 6 bases, leaving 4 bases of the junction unmatched. This CDR3 comprises 12 residues.

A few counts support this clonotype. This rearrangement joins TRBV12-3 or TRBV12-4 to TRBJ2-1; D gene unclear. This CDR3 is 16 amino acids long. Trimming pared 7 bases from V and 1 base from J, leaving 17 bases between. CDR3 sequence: CASTRRVRKSYNEQFF. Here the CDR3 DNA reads TGTGCCAGCACACGCCGGGTTCGGAAGTCCTACAATGAGCAGTTCTTC.

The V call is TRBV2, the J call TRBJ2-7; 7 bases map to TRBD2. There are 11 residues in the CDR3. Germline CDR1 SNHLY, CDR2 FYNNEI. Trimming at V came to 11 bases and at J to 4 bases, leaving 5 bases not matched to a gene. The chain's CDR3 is CAGAGDYEQYF. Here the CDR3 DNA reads TGTGCCGGCGCGGGAGATTACGAGCAGTACTTC.

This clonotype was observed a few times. CDR3 sequence (DNA): TGTGCCAGCAGCCGACGTAGCGGGGTCGACACCGGGGAGCTGTTTTTT. It yields the protein CASSRRSGVDTGELFF. The chain joins TRBV7-9 to TRBJ2-2; TRBD2 agrees at 8 bases. J gave up 3 bases and V 5 bases, and 8 bases lay outside the gene matches. This CDR3 is built from 16 residues. Germline V gene sequence: CDR1 SEHNR, CDR2 FQNEAQ (reference sequence). The variable domain in full, with the rest retrieved from reference TRBV7-9 and TRBJ2-2, is DTGVSQNPRHKITKRGQNVTFRCDPISEHNRLYWYRQTLGQGPEFLTYFQNEAQLEKSRLLSDRFSAERPKGSFSTLEIQRTEQGDSAMYLCASSRRSGVDTGELFFGEGSRLTVL.

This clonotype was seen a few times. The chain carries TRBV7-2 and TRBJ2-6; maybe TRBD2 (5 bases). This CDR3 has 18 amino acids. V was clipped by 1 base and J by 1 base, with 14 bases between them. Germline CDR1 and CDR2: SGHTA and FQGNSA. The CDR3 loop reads CASSLVMHGLSGANVLTF. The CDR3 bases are TGTGCCAGCAGCTTAGTTATGCATGGACTTTCTGGGGCCAACGTCCTGACTTTC. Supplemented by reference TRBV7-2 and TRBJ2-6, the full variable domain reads GAGVSQSPSNKVTEKGKDVELRCDPISGHTALYWYRQSLGQGLEFLIYFQGNSAPDKSGLPSDRFSAERTGGSVSTLTIQRTQQEDSAVYLCASSLVMHGLSGANVLTFGAGSRLTVL.

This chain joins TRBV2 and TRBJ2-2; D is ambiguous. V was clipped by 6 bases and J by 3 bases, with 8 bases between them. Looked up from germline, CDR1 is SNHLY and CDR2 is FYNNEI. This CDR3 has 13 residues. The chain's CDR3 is CASRQGDTGELFF. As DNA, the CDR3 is TGTGCCAGCAGGCAAGGTGACACCGGGGAGCTGTTTTTT.

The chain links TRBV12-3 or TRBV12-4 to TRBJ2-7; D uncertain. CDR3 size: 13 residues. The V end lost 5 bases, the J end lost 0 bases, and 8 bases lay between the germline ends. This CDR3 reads CASSPGPSYEQYV. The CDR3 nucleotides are TGTGCCAGCAGTCCTGGACCCTCCTACGAGCAGTACGTC.

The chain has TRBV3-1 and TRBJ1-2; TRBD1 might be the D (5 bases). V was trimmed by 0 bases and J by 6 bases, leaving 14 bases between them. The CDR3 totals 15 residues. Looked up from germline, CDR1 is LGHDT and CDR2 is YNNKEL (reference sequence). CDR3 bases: TGTGCCAGCAGCCAAGATTGGCGGGGGACGGATGGCTACACCTTC. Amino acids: CASSQDWRGTDGYTF.

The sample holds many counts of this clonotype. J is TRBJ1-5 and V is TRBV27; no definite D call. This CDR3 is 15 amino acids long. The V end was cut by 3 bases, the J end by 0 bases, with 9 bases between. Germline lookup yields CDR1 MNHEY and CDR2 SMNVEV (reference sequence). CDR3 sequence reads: CASSFLPYSNQPQHF. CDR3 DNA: TGTGCCAGCAGTTTTTTACCCTATAGCAATCAGCCCCAGCATTTT.

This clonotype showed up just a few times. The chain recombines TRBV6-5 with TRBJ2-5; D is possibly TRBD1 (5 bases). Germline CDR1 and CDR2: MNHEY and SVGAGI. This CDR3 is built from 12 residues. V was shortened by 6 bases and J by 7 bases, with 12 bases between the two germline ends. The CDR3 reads CASSFNRGTQYF. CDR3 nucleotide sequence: TGTGCCAGCAGCTTTAATAGGGGGACCCAGTACTTC.

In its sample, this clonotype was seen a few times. The CDR3 DNA is TGCGCCAGCAGTCTCGTCAGGGGTCCCACGGAGGAAAAACTGTTTTTT. The encoded protein is CASSLVRGPTEEKLFF. The V call is TRBV4-1, the J call TRBJ1-4, with a tentative D call TRBD1 (6 bases). The length of the CDR3 is 16 residues. Trimming stripped 6 bases from V and 8 bases from J, with 22 bases between. From germline, CDR1 is MGHRA and CDR2 YSYEKL.

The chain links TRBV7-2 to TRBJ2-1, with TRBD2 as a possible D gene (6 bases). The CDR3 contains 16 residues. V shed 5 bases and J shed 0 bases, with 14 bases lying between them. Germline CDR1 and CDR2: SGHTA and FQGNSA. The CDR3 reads CASSPRDESSYNEQFF. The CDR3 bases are TGTGCCAGCAGCCCGCGGGACGAGAGCTCCTACAATGAGCAGTTCTTC.

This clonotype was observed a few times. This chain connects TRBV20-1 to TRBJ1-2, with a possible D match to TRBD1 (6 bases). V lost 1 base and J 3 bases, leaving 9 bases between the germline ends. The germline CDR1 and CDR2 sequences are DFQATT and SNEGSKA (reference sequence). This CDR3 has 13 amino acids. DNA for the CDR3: TGCAGTGCTAGAGCGGGACACGACTATGGCTACACCTTC. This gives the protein CSARAGHDYGYTF.

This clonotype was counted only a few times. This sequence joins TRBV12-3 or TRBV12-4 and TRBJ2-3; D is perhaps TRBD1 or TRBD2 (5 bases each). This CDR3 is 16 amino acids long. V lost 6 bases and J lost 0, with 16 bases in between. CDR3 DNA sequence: TGTGCCAGCAGGCCCTGGGGGACGGGGAGCACAGATACGCAGTATTTT. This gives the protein CASRPWGTGSTDTQYF.

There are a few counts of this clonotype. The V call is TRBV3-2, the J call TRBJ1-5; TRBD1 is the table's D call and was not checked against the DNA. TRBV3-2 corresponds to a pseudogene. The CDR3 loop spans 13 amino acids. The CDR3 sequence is CATFGATNQPQHF. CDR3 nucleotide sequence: TGTGCCACTTTTGGGGCCACCAATCAGCCCCAGCATTTT.

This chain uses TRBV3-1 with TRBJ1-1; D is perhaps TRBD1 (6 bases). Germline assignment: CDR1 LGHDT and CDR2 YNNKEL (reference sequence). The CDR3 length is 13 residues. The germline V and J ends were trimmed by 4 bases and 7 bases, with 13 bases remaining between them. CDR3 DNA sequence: TGTGCCAGCAGCCGGCGGGGGGCCCTTGAAGCTTTCTTT. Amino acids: CASSRRGALEAFF. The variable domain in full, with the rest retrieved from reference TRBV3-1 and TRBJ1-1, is DTAVSQTPKYLVTQMGNDKSIKCEQNLGHDTMYWYKQDSKKFLKIMFSYNNKELIINETVPNRFSPKSPDKAHLNLHINSLELGDSAVYFCASSRRGALEAFFGQGTRLTVV.

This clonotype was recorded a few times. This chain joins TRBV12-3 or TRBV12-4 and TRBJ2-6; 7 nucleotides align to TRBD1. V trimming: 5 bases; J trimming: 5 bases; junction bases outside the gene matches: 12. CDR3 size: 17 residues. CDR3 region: CASSLTGSPPRANVLTF. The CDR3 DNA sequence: TGTGCCAGCAGTCTGACAGGGTCCCCTCCCCGGGCCAACGTCCTGACTTTC.

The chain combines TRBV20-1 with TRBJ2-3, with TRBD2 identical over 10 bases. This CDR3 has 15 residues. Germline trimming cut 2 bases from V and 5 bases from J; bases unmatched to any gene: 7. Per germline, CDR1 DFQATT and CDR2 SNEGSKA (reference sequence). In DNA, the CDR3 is TGCAGTGCTAGACCAAGCGGGGGGGCCAGAGATACGCAGTATTTT. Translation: CSARPSGGARDTQYF.